This is a list of T cell receptor beta chains from one sample in a study of blood T cells in healthy people across ages. TCRdb fed the 5' RACE reads into MiXCR, producing one record per CDR3 protein. Of around 1,900,000 distinct CDR3 sequences in the sample, roughly two fifths were seen once. Material for sequencing was blood. Receptors were obtained from a human donor in good health. The CDR3 runs from the conserved cysteine through the conserved F or W. The D gene is left open where the match is weak. Not all rows give a size; the values are once, few, many and, for expanded clones, a class.

size: -; D: -; J: TRBJ2-5; V: TRBV15; CDR3: CATSDNRRYQETQYF; DNA: TGTGCCACCAGCGATAACAGGAGATATCAAGAGACCCAGTACTTC
size: -; D: -; J: TRBJ2-1; V: TRBV12-5; CDR3: CASGLVRIGRGGQDNEQFF; DNA: TGTGCTAGTGGTTTGGTAAGGATTGGGAGGGGGGGCCAGGACAATGAGCAGTTCTTC
size: few; D: TRBD1; J: TRBJ2-5; V: TRBV4-2; CDR3: CASSPLTGTGPKETQYF; DNA: TGTGCCAGCAGCCCCTTAACCGGGACAGGACCTAAAGAGACCCAGTACTTC
size: -; D: -; J: TRBJ1-6; V: TRBV4-1; CDR3: CASSQGGGWSPLHF; DNA: TGCGCCAGCAGCCAAGGGGGCGGATGGTCACCCCTCCACTTT
size: few; D: TRBD1; J: TRBJ1-5; V: TRBV7-2; CDR3: CASSFGQGGNRPQHF; DNA: TGTGCCAGCAGCTTCGGACAGGGAGGGAATCGGCCCCAGCATTTT
size: -; D: TRBD1; J: TRBJ1-5; V: TRBV12-3/TRBV12-4; CDR3: CASSPGTGRYSNQPQHF; DNA: TGTGCCAGCAGTCCGGGGACAGGGAGATATAGCAATCAGCCCCAGCATTTT
size: many; D: -; J: TRBJ2-7; V: TRBV7-6; CDR3: CASSLNEFVEQYF; DNA: TGTGCCAGCAGCTTAAACGAGTTCGTTGAGCAGTACTTC
size: -; D: TRBD1; J: TRBJ1-5; V: TRBV7-8; CDR3: CASSRPTGMSNQPRHF; DNA: TGTGCCAGCAGCCGTCCGACAGGGATGAGCAATCAGCCCCGGCATTTT
size: -; D: TRBD2; J: TRBJ2-1; V: TRBV27; CDR3: CASLLTSGPRDEQFF; DNA: TGTGCCAGTCTCCTGACTAGCGGGCCCAGGGATGAGCAGTTCTTC
size: few; D: -; J: TRBJ1-1; V: TRBV20-1; CDR3: CSARELQAAGEAFF; DNA: TGCAGTGCTAGAGAGCTTCAGGCGGCTGGGGAAGCTTTCTTT
size: -; D: -; J: TRBJ2-3; V: TRBV5-6; CDR3: CARGDTDTQYF; DNA: TGTGCCAGAGGGGATACAGATACGCAGTATTTT
size: few; D: TRBD2; J: TRBJ2-5; V: TRBV20-1; CDR3: CSAPLDRGGYETQYF; DNA: TGCAGTGCCCCTCTGGATCGGGGGGGCTATGAGACCCAGTACTTC
size: few; D: -; J: TRBJ1-1; V: TRBV12-5; CDR3: CASGLTVEAFF; DNA: TGTGCTAGTGGTTTGACGGTTGAAGCTTTCTTT
size: many; D: TRBD2; J: TRBJ2-1; V: TRBV7-9; CDR3: CASSPLAGAYNEQFF; DNA: TGTGCCAGCAGCCCACTAGCGGGGGCCTACAATGAGCAGTTCTTC
size: -; D: -; J: TRBJ2-2; V: TRBV6-2/TRBV6-3; CDR3: CASSWGAGNTGELFF; DNA: TGTGCCAGCTCATGGGGGGCAGGGAACACCGGGGAGCTGTTTTTT
size: -; D: -; J: TRBJ2-6; V: TRBV6-6; CDR3: CASSYGRFSGANVLTF; DNA: TGTGCCAGCAGTTACGGGCGTTTCTCTGGGGCCAACGTCCTGACTTTC
size: -; D: -; J: TRBJ1-2; V: TRBV7-2; CDR3: CASSLALGQPSYGYTF; DNA: TGTGCCAGCAGCTTAGCGCTAGGACAGCCCTCATATGGCTACACCTTC
size: -; D: -; J: TRBJ2-3; V: TRBV7-2; CDR3: CASSPTGRQQYF; DNA: TGTGCCAGCAGCCCGACGGGGAGGCAGCAGTATTTT
size: few; D: -; J: TRBJ1-5; V: TRBV12-3/TRBV12-4; CDR3: CASSPISAYQPQHF; DNA: TGTGCCAGCAGCCCTATTTCTGCGTATCAGCCCCAGCATTTT
size: -; D: TRBD2; J: TRBJ2-7; V: TRBV20-1; CDR3: CSASASRGGYEQYF; DNA: TGCAGTGCTAGCGCTTCGCGGGGGGGCTACGAGCAGTACTTC
size: few; D: -; J: TRBJ1-2; V: TRBV7-2; CDR3: CASSSSWGEDYGYTF; DNA: TGTGCCAGCAGCTCCTCGTGGGGAGAGGACTATGGCTACACCTTC
size: -; D: -; J: TRBJ2-1; V: TRBV20-1; CDR3: CSARVGQLGGARNEQFF; DNA: TGCAGTGCTAGAGTCGGGCAATTGGGGGGGGCCCGGAATGAGCAGTTCTTC
size: -; D: -; J: TRBJ2-3; V: TRBV5-1; CDR3: CASSLVRSHLQYF; DNA: TGCGCCAGCAGCTTGGTTAGATCACACCTTCAGTATTTT
size: -; D: -; J: TRBJ2-7; V: TRBV20-1; CDR3: CSASVSSSEQYF; DNA: TGCAGTGCTAGTGTCAGCTCTTCCGAGCAGTACTTC
size: once; D: -; J: TRBJ2-2; V: TRBV7-8; CDR3: CASSPRTATNTGELFF; DNA: TGTGCCAGCAGCCCGCGGACAGCCACGAACACCGGGGAGCTGTTTTTT
size: -; D: -; J: TRBJ1-2; V: TRBV28; CDR3: CASSHTLGTGYGYTF; DNA: TGTGCCAGCAGTCATACCTTAGGGACTGGCTATGGCTACACCTTC
size: -; D: TRBD2; J: TRBJ2-1; V: TRBV5-6; CDR3: CASSLSGVERADSGGRNEQFF; DNA: TGTGCCAGCAGCTTGTCGGGTGTAGAAAGAGCAGATAGCGGGGGGCGCAATGAGCAGTTCTTC
size: few; D: -; J: TRBJ2-3; V: TRBV27; CDR3: CASSIRPADTQYF; DNA: TGTGCCAGCAGTATAAGGCCGGCGGATACGCAGTATTTT
size: -; D: TRBD2; J: TRBJ2-3; V: TRBV20-1; CDR3: CSAPKPGLSTDTQYF; DNA: TGCAGTGCTCCCAAACCGGGACTATCCACAGATACGCAGTATTTT
size: -; D: TRBD2; J: TRBJ2-5; V: TRBV7-2; CDR3: CASAGGGGLETQYF; DNA: TGTGCCAGCGCAGGCGGCGGGGGGCTGGAGACCCAGTACTTC
size: -; D: TRBD1; J: TRBJ2-3; V: TRBV9; CDR3: CASSVGSGQASDTQYF; DNA: TGTGCCAGCAGCGTCGGTTCCGGACAGGCGTCAGATACGCAGTATTTT
size: -; D: -; J: TRBJ2-1; V: TRBV15; CDR3: CATSRDWPAQFF; DNA: TGTGCCACCAGCAGAGATTGGCCGGCCCAGTTCTTC
size: -; D: -; J: TRBJ2-7; V: TRBV11-2; CDR3: CASSSVRGSGYEQYF; DNA: TGTGCCAGCAGCTCAGTCCGAGGCAGCGGCTACGAGCAGTACTTC
size: -; D: TRBD2; J: TRBJ2-7; V: TRBV5-1; CDR3: CASSHGLAISYEQYF; DNA: TGCGCCAGCAGCCACGGACTAGCGATTTCCTACGAGCAGTACTTC
size: many; D: TRBD1; J: TRBJ1-2; V: TRBV4-1; CDR3: CASRPGQGLNYGYTF; DNA: TGCGCCAGCAGACCCGGACAGGGGCTCAACTATGGCTACACCTTC
size: -; D: -; J: TRBJ2-3; V: TRBV5-1; CDR3: CASSLDYFTDTQYF; DNA: TGCGCCAGCAGCTTGGATTATTTTACAGATACGCAGTATTTT
size: many; D: -; J: TRBJ2-1; V: TRBV10-3; CDR3: CAISGGLAADEQFF; DNA: TGTGCCATCAGTGGTGGGCTCGCGGCGGATGAGCAGTTCTTC
size: few; D: TRBD1; J: TRBJ2-7; V: TRBV20-1; CDR3: CSARGWGQSHQEQYF; DNA: TGCAGTGCTAGAGGGTGGGGACAGTCTCATCAGGAGCAGTACTTC
size: -; D: TRBD1; J: TRBJ2-4; V: TRBV18; CDR3: CTSSPQTGENIQYF; DNA: TGTACCAGCTCACCACAGACAGGGGAAAACATTCAGTACTTC
size: -; D: -; J: TRBJ1-2; V: TRBV7-2; CDR3: CASSLFGGRGYTF; DNA: TGTGCCAGCAGCTTGTTTGGGGGGAGGGGCTACACCTTC
size: few; D: TRBD1; J: TRBJ2-4; V: TRBV12-3/TRBV12-4; CDR3: CASILQGAGGEQYF; DNA: TGTGCCAGCATCCTTCAGGGGGCTGGAGGAGAGCAGTACTTC
size: many; D: TRBD1; J: TRBJ2-7; V: TRBV28; CDR3: CASSLGQAEQYF; DNA: TGTGCCAGCAGCCTCGGACAGGCCGAGCAGTACTTC
size: -; D: TRBD2; J: TRBJ2-5; V: TRBV4-3; CDR3: CASSQDPLLAGGPRETQYF; DNA: TGCGCCAGCAGCCAAGATCCCCTGCTAGCGGGGGGACCCAGGGAGACCCAGTACTTC
size: few; D: -; J: TRBJ1-1; V: TRBV4-3; CDR3: CASSQRGFATEAFF; DNA: TGCGCCAGCAGCCAACGGGGGTTTGCTACTGAAGCTTTCTTT
size: once; D: -; J: TRBJ2-3; V: TRBV20-1; CDR3: CSAVLVGGTDTQYF; DNA: TGCAGTGCTGTCCTTGTGGGTGGCACAGATACGCAGTATTTT
size: -; D: -; J: TRBJ1-5; V: TRBV7-2; CDR3: CACSLRSSQPQHF; DNA: TGTGCCTGCAGCTTGAGAAGTAGTCAGCCCCAGCATTTT
size: -; D: -; J: TRBJ2-3; V: TRBV29-1; CDR3: CSVDFSDTQDTQYF; DNA: TGCAGCGTTGACTTTTCCGATACACAAGATACGCAGTATTTT
size: few; D: -; J: TRBJ2-4; V: TRBV20-1; CDR3: CSARRGEWAKNIQYF; DNA: TGCAGTGCTAGGCGAGGGGAATGGGCCAAAAACATTCAGTACTTC
size: -; D: TRBD1; J: TRBJ1-1; V: TRBV2; CDR3: CASSPLEGQSEAFF; DNA: TGTGCCAGCAGCCCCCTGGAGGGACAGAGTGAAGCTTTCTTT
size: once; D: -; J: TRBJ2-4; V: TRBV7-8; CDR3: CASSLKTGEKNIQYF; DNA: TGTGCCAGCAGCCTTAAGACAGGAGAGAAAAACATTCAGTACTTC
size: few; D: TRBD1; J: TRBJ2-7; V: TRBV7-2; CDR3: CASSSLGQTSYEQYF; DNA: TGTGCCAGCAGCTCACTGGGACAGACCTCCTACGAGCAGTACTTC